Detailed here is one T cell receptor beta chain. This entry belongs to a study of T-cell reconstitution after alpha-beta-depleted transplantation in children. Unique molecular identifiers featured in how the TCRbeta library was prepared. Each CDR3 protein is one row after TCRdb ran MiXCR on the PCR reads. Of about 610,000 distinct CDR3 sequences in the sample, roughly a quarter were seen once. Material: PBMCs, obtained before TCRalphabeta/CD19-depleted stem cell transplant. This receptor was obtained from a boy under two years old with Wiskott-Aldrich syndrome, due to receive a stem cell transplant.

The CDR3 DNA follows: TGTGCCAGCGGCAGGGGGCGGATTGGGACTGAAGCTTTCTTT. Its protein product is CASGRGRIGTEAFF. V and J are TRBV12-3 or TRBV12-4 and TRBJ1-1, with 8 bases lining up with TRBD1. The CDR3 has 14 amino acids. V gave up 8 bases and J gave up 5 bases; unmatched junction bases: 10.